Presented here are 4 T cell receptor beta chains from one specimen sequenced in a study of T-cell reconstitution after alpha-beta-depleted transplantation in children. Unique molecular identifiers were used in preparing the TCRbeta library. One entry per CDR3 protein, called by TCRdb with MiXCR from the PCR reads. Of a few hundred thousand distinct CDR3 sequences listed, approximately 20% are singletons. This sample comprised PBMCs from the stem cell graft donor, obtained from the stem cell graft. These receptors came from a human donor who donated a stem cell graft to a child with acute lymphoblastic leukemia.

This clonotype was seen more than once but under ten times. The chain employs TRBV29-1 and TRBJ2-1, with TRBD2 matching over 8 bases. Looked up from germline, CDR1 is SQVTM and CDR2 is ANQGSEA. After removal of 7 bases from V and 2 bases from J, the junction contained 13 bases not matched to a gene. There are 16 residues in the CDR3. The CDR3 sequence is CSAIATSGPTYNEQFF. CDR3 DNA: TGCAGCGCCATCGCAACTAGCGGCCCTACCTACAATGAGCAGTTCTTC.

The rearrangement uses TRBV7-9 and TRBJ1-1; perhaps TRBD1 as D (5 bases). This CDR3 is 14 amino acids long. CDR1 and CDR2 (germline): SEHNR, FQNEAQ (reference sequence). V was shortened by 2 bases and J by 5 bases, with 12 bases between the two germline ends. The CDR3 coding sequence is TGTGCCAGCAGCTTAATTCAGGGTAGGACTGAAGCTTTCTTT. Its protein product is CASSLIQGRTEAFF. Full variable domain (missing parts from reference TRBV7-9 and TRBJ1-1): DTGVSQNPRHKITKRGQNVTFRCDPISEHNRLYWYRQTLGQGPEFLTYFQNEAQLEKSRLLSDRFSAERPKGSFSTLEIQRTEQGDSAMYLCASSLIQGRTEAFFGQGTRLTVV.

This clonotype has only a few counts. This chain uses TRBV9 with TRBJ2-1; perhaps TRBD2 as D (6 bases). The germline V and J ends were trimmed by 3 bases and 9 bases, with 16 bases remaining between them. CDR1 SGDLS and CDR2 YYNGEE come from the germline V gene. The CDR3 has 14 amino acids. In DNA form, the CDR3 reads TGTGCCAGCAGCGCCCCGGGACTCGACATTGAGCAGTTCTTC. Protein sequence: CASSAPGLDIEQFF.

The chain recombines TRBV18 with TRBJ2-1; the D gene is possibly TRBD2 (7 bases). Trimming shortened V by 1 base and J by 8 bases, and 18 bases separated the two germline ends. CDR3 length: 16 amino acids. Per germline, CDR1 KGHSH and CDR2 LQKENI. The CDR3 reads CASSPLSGTTRDEQFF. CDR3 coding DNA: TGTGCCAGCTCACCACTGAGCGGGACAACTCGGGATGAGCAGTTCTTC.